These 16 T cell receptor beta chains originate from one sample sequenced in a study of OX40 agonist ivuxolimab in advanced cancers. Profiling relied on immunoSEQ multiplex PCR, and the TCRdb table lists in-frame clones only, not all of them. The sample contains around 53,000 clones, about four fifths of which appear only once. Here the sequenced sample was CD4+ or CD8+ T cells sorted from blood, taken in a trial of the OX40 agonist ivuxolimab. Receptors originate from an adult with an advanced solid tumor such as melanoma, head and neck, liver or kidney cancer.

The J gene is TRBJ1-2, the V gene TRBV7-2; maybe TRBD1 (5 bases). Germline CDR1 and CDR2: SGHTA and FQGNSA. Trimming removed 1 base at V and 1 base at J, with 16 bases between. The CDR3 extends over 17 amino acids. CDR3 in amino acids: CASSLGGRLDNNYGYTF. The CDR3 DNA reads as TGTGCCAGCAGCTTAGGGGGGAGGCTGGACAATAACTATGGCTACACCTTC. Looking up the rest from reference TRBV7-2 and TRBJ1-2 gives the full variable domain: GAGVSQSPSNKVTEKGKDVELRCDPISGHTALYWYRQSLGQGLEFLIYFQGNSAPDKSGLPSDRFSAERTGGSVSTLTIQRTQQEDSAVYLCASSLGGRLDNNYGYTFGSGTRLTVV.

V is TRBV30 and J is TRBJ1-4; D gene unclear. Germline V gene sequence: CDR1 GTSNPN, CDR2 SVGIG (reference sequence). The CDR3 is 12 residues long. In DNA, the CDR3 is TGTGCAACTGCAGCAAGTAATGAAAAACTGTTTTTT. Protein: CATAASNEKLFF.

The chain has TRBV14 and TRBJ2-7, with TRBD2 matching 11 bases. V shed 4 bases and J 5 bases; nucleotides not matched to a gene: 7. Germline-derived CDR1 and CDR2 are SGHDN and FVKESK. This CDR3 has 15 amino acids. CDR3: CASSPLAGGPNEQYF. In nucleotides, the CDR3 is TGTGCCAGCAGCCCCTTAGCGGGAGGGCCGAACGAGCAGTACTTC.

CDR3 in DNA: TGTGCCAGCAGCTTAGGGGCCGAACGTTATGGCTACACCTTC. It codes for CASSLGAERYGYTF. This chain joins TRBV7-2 and TRBJ1-2; no clear D gene. CDR3 size: 14 residues. V was pared by 1 base and J by 5 bases, with 11 bases between. Germline V gene sequence: CDR1 SGHTA, CDR2 FQGNSA.

V usage is TRBV28 and J usage is TRBJ2-1; D is perhaps TRBD2 (6 bases). Trimming took 3 bases from V and 4 from J, leaving 13 bases between them. The CDR3 extends over 15 amino acids. Looked up from germline, CDR1 is MDHEN and CDR2 is SYDVKM. The CDR3 loop reads CASSFAGMKYNEQFF. CDR3 nucleotides: TGTGCCAGCAGTTTCGCGGGGATGAAGTACAATGAGCAGTTCTTC.

V gene TRBV5-8 combines with J gene TRBJ2-1; 9 bases line up with TRBD1. Germline V gene lookup returns CDR1 SGHTS and CDR2 YDEGEE. This CDR3 comprises 13 residues. The V gene end was trimmed by 4 bases and the J gene end by 14 bases; junction bases not matched to a gene: 10. CDR3 sequence (DNA): TGTGCCAGCAGCCTGGGACAGGGTACACGGGAGTTCTTC. Amino acids: CASSLGQGTREFF.

V gene TRBV6-5 combines with J gene TRBJ2-7, with TRBD1 matching 10 bases. The CDR3 contains 14 residues. Trimming removed 7 bases from V and 1 base from J; junction bases left unmatched: 4. Per the germline V gene, CDR1 is MNHEY and CDR2 is SVGAGI. DNA for the CDR3: TGTGCCAGCACCTCGGGACAGGGGTCCTACGAGCAGTACTTC. Translated: CASTSGQGSYEQYF.

This clone has only a few counts. The chain employs TRBV9 and TRBJ1-4; D remains unclear. The CDR3 has 13 amino acids. V gave up 5 bases and J gave up 3 bases, with 8 bases separating them. The germline gives CDR1 SGDLS, CDR2 YYNGEE. The CDR3 is CASSYGSNEKLFF. CDR3 DNA: TGTGCCAGCAGTTATGGTTCTAATGAAAAACTGTTTTTT.

The J gene is TRBJ1-6, the V gene TRBV5-6; tentative D call: TRBD1 (6 bases). This CDR3 is built from 16 residues. Germline V gene lookup returns CDR1 SGHDT and CDR2 YYEEEE. V gave up 1 base and J gave up 0 bases, with 8 bases separating them. CDR3: CASSLPGASYNSPLHF. In DNA form, the CDR3 reads TGTGCCAGCAGCTTGCCGGGGGCCTCCTATAATTCACCCCTCCACTTT. The entire variable domain, with the rest obtained from reference TRBV5-6 and TRBJ1-6, is as follows: DAGVTQSPTHLIKTRGQQVTLRCSPKSGHDTVSWYQQALGQGPQFIFQYYEEEERQRGNFPDRFSGHQFPNYSSELNVNALLLGDSALYLCASSLPGASYNSPLHFGNGTRLTVT.

V usage is TRBV2 and J usage is TRBJ2-4, with 8 nucleotides matching TRBD2. The CDR3 has 15 amino acids. Germline V lookup: CDR1 SNHLY, CDR2 FYNNEI. The ends lost 6 bases at V and 1 base at J; junction bases unmatched: 5. CDR3 DNA: TGTGCCAGCAGGGGGACTAGTTTGGCCAAAAACATTCAGTACTTC. It is translated as CASRGTSLAKNIQYF.

The chain combines TRBV7-2 with TRBJ1-4, with 8 bases that match TRBD1. CDR1 and CDR2 from the germline V gene are SGHTA and FQGNSA. V lost 5 bases to trimming and J lost 6 bases; unmatched junction nucleotides: 5. This CDR3 has 14 residues. CDR3 protein: CASSVKQGDEKLFF. Here the CDR3 DNA reads TGTGCCAGCAGCGTTAAACAGGGGGATGAAAAACTGTTTTTT.

Only one count was recorded for this clone. The CDR3: CASSFSYGLATGELFF. The CDR3 nucleotides are TGTGCCAGCAGCTTTTCGTACGGACTAGCTACCGGGGAGCTGTTTTTT. The rearrangement links TRBV27 to TRBJ2-2, with 8 bases that match TRBD2. The germline gives CDR1 MNHEY, CDR2 SMNVEV (reference sequence). The CDR3 has 16 amino acids. J gave up 5 bases and V 6 bases, and 11 bases lay outside the gene matches.

The gene calls are TRBV28 and TRBJ2-7; D is possibly TRBD2 (5 bases). The germline CDR1 and CDR2 sequences are MDHEN and SYDVKM. This CDR3 comprises 13 residues. V lost 6 bases and J 1 base, leaving 10 bases between the germline ends. CDR3 bases: TGTGCCAGCAGGACCCGCGGGTCCTACGAGCAGTACTTC. This codes for CASRTRGSYEQYF.

The chain employs TRBV2 and TRBJ2-3; tentatively, D is TRBD2 (5 bases). CDR3 size: 13 residues. Deletions cut 3 bases from V and 9 bases from J, with 13 bases between. Germline V lookup: CDR1 SNHLY, CDR2 FYNNEI. The DNA of the CDR3 is TGTGCCAGCAGTGAGTCCCCCGAGGGAACGCAGTATTTT. Amino acids: CASSESPEGTQYF.

J is TRBJ2-5 and V is TRBV25-1, with D unclear. Trimming stripped 1 base from V and 5 bases from J, with 14 bases between. Per germline, CDR1 MGHDK and CDR2 SYGVNS. The CDR3 totals 15 residues. This CDR3 reads CASSELTRVLETQYF. DNA for the CDR3: TGTGCCAGCAGTGAATTAACAAGGGTTCTCGAGACCCAGTACTTC.

The chain uses TRBV7-2 and TRBJ1-2; 9 bases agree with TRBD1. There are 17 residues in the CDR3. Losses at the gene ends were 6 bases for V and 0 bases for J; bases not matched to a gene: 11. Germline values: CDR1 SGHTA, CDR2 FQGNSA. CDR3 residues: CASRSNRDRAPNYGYTF. The CDR3 coding sequence is TGTGCCAGCAGATCTAACCGGGACAGGGCTCCTAACTATGGCTACACCTTC.